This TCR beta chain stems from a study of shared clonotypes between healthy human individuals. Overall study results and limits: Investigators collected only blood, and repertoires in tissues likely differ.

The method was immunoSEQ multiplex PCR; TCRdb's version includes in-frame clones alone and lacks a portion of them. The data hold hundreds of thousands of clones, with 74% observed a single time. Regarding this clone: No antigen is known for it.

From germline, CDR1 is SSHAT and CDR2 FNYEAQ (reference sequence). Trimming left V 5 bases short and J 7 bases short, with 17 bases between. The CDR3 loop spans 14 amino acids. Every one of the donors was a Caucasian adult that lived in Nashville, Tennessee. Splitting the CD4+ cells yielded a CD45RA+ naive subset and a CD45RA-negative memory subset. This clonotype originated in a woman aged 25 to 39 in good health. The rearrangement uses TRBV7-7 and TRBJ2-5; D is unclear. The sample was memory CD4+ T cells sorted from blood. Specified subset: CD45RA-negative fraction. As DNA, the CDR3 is TGTGCCAGCAGCCCCTTAGACCCTGATGGGACCCAGTACTTC. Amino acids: CASSPLDPDGTQYF.